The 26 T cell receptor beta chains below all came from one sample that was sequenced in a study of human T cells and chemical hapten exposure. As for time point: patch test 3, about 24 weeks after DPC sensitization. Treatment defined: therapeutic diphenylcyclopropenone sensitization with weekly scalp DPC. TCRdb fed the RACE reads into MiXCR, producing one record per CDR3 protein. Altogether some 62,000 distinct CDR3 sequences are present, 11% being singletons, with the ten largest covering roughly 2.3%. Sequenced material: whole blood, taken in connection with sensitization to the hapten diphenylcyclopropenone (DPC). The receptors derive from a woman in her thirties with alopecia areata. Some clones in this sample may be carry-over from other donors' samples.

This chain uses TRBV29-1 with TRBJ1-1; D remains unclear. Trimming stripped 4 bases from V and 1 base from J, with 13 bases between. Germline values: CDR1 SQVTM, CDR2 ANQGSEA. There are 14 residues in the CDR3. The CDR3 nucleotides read TGCAGCGTTGCCAGGTCAGAGAGGAACACTGAAGCTTTCTTT. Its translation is CSVARSERNTEAFF.

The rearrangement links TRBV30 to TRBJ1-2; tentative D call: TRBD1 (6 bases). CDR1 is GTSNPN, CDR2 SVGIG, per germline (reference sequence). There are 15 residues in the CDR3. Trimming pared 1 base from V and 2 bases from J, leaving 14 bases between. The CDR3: CAWSGPLQGNYGYTF. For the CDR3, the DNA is TGTGCCTGGAGTGGGCCCCTCCAGGGGAACTATGGCTACACCTTC.

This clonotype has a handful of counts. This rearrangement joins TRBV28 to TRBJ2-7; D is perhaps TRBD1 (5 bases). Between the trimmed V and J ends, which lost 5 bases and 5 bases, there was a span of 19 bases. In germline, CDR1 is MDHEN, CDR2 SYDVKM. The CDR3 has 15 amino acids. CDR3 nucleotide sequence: TGTGCCAGCAGTCGCCCGGCCAGGGCGGTCCACGAGCAGTACTTC. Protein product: CASSRPARAVHEQYF.

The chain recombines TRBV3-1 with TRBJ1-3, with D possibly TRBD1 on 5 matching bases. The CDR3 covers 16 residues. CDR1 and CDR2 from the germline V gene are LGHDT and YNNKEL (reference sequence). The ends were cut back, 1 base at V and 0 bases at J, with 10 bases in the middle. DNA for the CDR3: TGTGCCAGCAGCCAAGGTATAAGGGGCTCTGGAAACACCATATATTTT. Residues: CASSQGIRGSGNTIYF.

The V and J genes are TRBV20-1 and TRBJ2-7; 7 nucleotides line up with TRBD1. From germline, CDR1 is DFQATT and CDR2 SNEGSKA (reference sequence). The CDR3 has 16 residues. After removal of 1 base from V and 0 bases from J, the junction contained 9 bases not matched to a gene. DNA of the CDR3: TGCAGTGCTAGAGCACTAGGGACAGCTAACTCCTACGAGCAGTACTTC. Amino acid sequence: CSARALGTANSYEQYF.

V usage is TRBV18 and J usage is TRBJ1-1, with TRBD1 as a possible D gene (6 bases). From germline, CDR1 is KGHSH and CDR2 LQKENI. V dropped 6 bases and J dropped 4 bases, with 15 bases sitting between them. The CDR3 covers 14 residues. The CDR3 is CASSVRGQGTEAFF. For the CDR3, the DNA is TGTGCCAGCTCTGTCAGGGGCCAGGGCACTGAAGCTTTCTTT. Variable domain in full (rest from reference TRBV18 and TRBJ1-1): NAGVMQNPRHLVRRRGQEARLRCSPMKGHSHVYWYRQLPEEGLKFMVYLQKENIIDESGMPKERFSAEFPKEGPSILRIQQVVRGDSAAYFCASSVRGQGTEAFFGQGTRLTVV.

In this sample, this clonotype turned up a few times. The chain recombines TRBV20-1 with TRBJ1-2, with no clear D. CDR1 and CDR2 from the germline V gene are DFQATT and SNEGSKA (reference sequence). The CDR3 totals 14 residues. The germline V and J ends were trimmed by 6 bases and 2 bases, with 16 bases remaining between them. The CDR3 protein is CSANTDNDNYGYTF. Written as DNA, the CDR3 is TGCAGTGCAAACACTGACAACGACAACTATGGCTACACCTTC.

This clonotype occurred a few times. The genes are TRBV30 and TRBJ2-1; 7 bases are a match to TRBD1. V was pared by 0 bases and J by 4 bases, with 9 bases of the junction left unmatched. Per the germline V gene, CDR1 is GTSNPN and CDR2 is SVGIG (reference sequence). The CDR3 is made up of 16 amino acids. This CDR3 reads CAWSVRTGDRYNEQFF. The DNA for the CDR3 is TGTGCCTGGAGTGTAAGAACAGGGGACCGATACAATGAGCAGTTCTTC.

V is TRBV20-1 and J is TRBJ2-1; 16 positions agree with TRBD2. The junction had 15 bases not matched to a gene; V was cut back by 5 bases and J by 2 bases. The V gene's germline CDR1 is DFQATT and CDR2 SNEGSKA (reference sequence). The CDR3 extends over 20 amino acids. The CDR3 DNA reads TGCAGTGCTGTGCCCTATCCCGGGACTAGCGGGGGGGCGACCTACAATGAGCAGTTCTTC. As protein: CSAVPYPGTSGGATYNEQFF.

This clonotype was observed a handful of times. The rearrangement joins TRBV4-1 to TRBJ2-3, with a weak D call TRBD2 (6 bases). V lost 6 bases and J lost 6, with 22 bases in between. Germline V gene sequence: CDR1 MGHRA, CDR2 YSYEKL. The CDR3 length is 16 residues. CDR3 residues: CASSFEEGGPRDTQYF. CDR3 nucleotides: TGCGCCAGCAGTTTCGAAGAGGGAGGCCCCCGGGATACGCAGTATTTT.

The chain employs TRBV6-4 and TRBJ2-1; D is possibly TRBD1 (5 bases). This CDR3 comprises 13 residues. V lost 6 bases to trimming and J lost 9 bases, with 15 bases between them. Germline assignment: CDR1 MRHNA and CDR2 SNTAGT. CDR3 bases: TGTGCCAGCAGCGAGGAGAGAAGGGGTGAGCAGTTCTTC. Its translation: CASSEERRGEQFF.

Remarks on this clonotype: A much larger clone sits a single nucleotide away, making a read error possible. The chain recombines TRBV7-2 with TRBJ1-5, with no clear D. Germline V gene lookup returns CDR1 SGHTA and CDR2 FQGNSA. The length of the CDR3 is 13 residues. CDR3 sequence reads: CASSPNGGQPQLF. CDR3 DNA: TGTGCCAGCAGCCCGAACGGAGGGCAGCCCCAGCTTTTT.

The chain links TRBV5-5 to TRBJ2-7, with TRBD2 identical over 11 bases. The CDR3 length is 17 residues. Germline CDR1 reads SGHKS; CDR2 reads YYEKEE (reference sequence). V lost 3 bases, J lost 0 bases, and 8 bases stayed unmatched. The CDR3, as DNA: TGTGCCAGCAGCTCCGGCGAACTAGCGGGGGCCTCCTACGAGCAGTACTTC. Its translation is CASSSGELAGASYEQYF.

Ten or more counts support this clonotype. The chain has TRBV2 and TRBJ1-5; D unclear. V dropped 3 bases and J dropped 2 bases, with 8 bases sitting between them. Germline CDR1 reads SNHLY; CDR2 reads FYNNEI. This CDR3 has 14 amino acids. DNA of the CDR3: TGTGCCAGCAGTGAGTTCGGGGGCAATCAGCCCCAGCATTTT. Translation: CASSEFGGNQPQHF.

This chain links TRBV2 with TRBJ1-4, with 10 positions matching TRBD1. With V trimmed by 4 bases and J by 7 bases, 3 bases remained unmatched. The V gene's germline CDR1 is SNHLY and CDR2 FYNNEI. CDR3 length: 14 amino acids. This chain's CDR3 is CASSGTGGLEKLFF. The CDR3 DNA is TGTGCCAGCAGTGGGACAGGGGGTCTTGAAAAACTGTTTTTT.

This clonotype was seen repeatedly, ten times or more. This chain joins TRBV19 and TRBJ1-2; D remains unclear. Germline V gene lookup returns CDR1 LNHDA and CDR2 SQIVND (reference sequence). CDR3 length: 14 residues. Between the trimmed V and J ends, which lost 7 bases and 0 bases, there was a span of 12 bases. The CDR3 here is CASTETRANYGYTF. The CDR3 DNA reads TGTGCCAGTACCGAGACCCGAGCTAACTATGGCTACACCTTC.

The CDR3: CASSFEGTGYEQYF. CDR3 in DNA: TGTGCCAGCAGTTTTGAGGGGACAGGATACGAGCAGTACTTC. The chain couples TRBV28 to TRBJ2-7; 8 positions agree with TRBD1. CDR1 and CDR2 from the germline V gene are MDHEN and SYDVKM. The ends lost 3 bases at V and 4 bases at J; junction bases unmatched: 5. CDR3 size: 14 residues. Drawing the rest from reference TRBV28 and TRBJ2-7, the complete variable domain is DVKVTQSSRYLVKRTGEKVFLECVQDMDHENMFWYRQDPGLGLRLIYFSYDVKMKEKGDIPEGYSVSREKKERFSLILESASTNQTSMYLCASSFEGTGYEQYFGPGTRLTVT.

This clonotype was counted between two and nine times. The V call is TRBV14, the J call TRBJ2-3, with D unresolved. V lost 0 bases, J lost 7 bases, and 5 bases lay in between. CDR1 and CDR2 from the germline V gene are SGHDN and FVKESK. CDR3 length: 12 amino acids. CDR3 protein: CASSQDRYTQYF. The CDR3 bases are TGTGCCAGCAGCCAAGATCGGTATACGCAGTATTTT.

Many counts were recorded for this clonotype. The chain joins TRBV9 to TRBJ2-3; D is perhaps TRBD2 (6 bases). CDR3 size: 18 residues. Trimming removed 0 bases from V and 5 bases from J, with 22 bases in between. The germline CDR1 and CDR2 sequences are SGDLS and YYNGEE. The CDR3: CASSVAIGSGGMGDTQYF. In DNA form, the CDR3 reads TGTGCCAGCAGCGTAGCGATCGGGAGTGGCGGGATGGGAGATACGCAGTATTTT.

The chain's CDR3 is CASSLTSGIPTDTQYF. In nucleotides, the CDR3 is TGTGCCAGCAGCTTGACTAGCGGGATTCCCACAGATACGCAGTATTTT. The chain uses TRBV5-5 and TRBJ2-3; 10 nucleotides line up with TRBD2. The V segment lost 1 base and the J segment 2 bases; nucleotides outside the gene matches: 4. This CDR3 spans 16 amino acids. Germline V CDR1 and CDR2: SGHKS, YYEKEE (reference sequence).

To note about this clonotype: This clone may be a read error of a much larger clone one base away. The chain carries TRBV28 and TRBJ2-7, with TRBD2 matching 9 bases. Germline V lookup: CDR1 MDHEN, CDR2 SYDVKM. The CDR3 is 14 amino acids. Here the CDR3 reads CASSSSGLAYELYF. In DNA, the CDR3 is TGTGCCAGCAGTTCATCGGGACTAGCCTACGAGCTGTACTTC. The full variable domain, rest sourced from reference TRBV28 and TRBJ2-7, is DVKVTQSSRYLVKRTGEKVFLECVQDMDHENMFWYRQDPGLGLRLIYFSYDVKMKEKGDIPEGYSVSREKKERFSLILESASTNQTSMYLCASSSSGLAYELYFGPGTRLTVT.

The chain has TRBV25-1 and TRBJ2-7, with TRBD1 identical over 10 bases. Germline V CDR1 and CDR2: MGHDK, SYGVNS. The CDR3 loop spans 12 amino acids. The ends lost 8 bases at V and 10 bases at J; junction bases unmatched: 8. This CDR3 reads CASFGGTGAQYF. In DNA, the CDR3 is TGTGCCAGCTTTGGAGGGACAGGGGCTCAGTACTTC.

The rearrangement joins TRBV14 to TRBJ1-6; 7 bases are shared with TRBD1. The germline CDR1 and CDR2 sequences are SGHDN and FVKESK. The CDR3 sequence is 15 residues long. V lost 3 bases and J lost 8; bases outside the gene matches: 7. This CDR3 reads CASSQIDRADSPLHF. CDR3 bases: TGTGCCAGCAGCCAGATTGACAGGGCAGATTCACCCCTCCACTTT. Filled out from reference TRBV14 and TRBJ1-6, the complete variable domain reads EAGVTQFPSHSVIEKGQTVTLRCDPISGHDNLYWYRRVMGKEIKFLLHFVKESKQDESGMPNNRFLAERTGGTYSTLKVQPAELEDSGVYFCASSQIDRADSPLHFGNGTRLTVT.

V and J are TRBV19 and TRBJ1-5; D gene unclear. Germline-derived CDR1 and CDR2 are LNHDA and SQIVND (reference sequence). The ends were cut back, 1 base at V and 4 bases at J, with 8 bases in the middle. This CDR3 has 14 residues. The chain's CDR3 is CASSIVTENQPQHF. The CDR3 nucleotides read TGTGCCAGTAGTATAGTAACAGAGAATCAGCCCCAGCATTTT.

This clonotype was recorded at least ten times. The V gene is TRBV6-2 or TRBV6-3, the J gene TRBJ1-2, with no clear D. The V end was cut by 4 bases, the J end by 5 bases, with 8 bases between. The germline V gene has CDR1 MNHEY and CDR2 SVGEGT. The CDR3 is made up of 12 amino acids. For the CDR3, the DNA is TGTGCCAGCAGTTTCAGAACTTATGGCTACACCTTC. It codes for CASSFRTYGYTF.

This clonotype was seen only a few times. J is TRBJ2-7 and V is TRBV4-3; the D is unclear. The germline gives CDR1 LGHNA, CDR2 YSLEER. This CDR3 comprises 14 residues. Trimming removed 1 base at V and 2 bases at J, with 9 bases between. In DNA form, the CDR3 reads TGCGCCAGCAGCCAAGTCTTAGGAGCCTACGAGCAGTACTTC. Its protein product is CASSQVLGAYEQYF.